The present T cell receptor beta chain was sequenced within a study of blood T cell repertoires in COVID-19. Across the study: Whether acute or convalescent, the COVID-19 samples came from the United States, Italy and Spain. T cells, B-cell-depleted T cells, or PBMCs supplied cDNA or gDNA.

In the original analysis: The authors estimated nucleated cell counts from reference gene primer amplification. Repertoires were generated with immunoSEQ multiplex PCR, while TCRdb's copy carries only in-frame clones and drops some. V and J calls plus clone size are reproduced from that table; the DNA served to infer D and trimming. This sample carries 68,000 or so clones, roughly 84% of them seen once, and the ten largest clones take 6.5% to 8%. V was shortened by 6 bases and J by 5 bases, with 16 bases between the two germline ends. Germline assignment: CDR1 MNHEY and CDR2 SVGAGI. This CDR3 has 15 amino acids.

The chain combines TRBV6-5 with TRBJ2-2; weak D call: TRBD1 (6 bases). The sequencing sample was made of peripheral blood. The sequence derives from a man aged 50 or older with active COVID-19. The CDR3 reads CASRSEQGETGELFF. The CDR3, as DNA: TGTGCCAGCAGGTCCGAACAGGGTGAAACCGGGGAGCTGTTTTTT.